These 18 T cell receptor beta chains came from one sample sequenced in a study of shared clonotypes between healthy human individuals. Clones were read by immunoSEQ multiplex PCR, and TCRdb kept only the in-frame ones, dropping some. This repertoire shows more than 2 million clones, approximately 96% found once; its top ten account for roughly 0.13%. Specimen: naive CD4+ T cells sorted from blood. Indicated subset: CD45RA+ positively selected. These receptors were taken from a man between 18 and 29 years old in good health.

Only one count was recorded for this clone. This chain uses TRBV5-8 with TRBJ2-2, with 10 bases lining up with TRBD1. The CDR3 sequence is 15 residues long. The V gene end was trimmed by 3 bases and the J gene end by 6 bases; junction bases not matched to a gene: 5. The germline V gene has CDR1 SGHTS and CDR2 YDEGEE. The CDR3 loop reads CASSSGQGTAGELFF. The CDR3 DNA reads as TGTGCCAGCAGCTCGGGACAGGGGACGGCCGGGGAGCTGTTTTTT.

The genes are TRBV7-9 and TRBJ1-1; 7 bases fit TRBD1. V lost 2 bases and J lost 2; bases outside the gene matches: 11. The germline V gene has CDR1 SEHNR and CDR2 FQNEAQ (reference sequence). CDR3 length: 17 amino acids. CDR3 loop: CASSLSKFGQENTEAFF. The CDR3 DNA follows: TGTGCCAGCAGCTTAAGTAAATTTGGACAGGAAAACACTGAAGCTTTCTTT.

The count of this clone is one. The J gene is TRBJ2-1, the V gene TRBV11-2; TRBD2 agrees at 8 bases. The CDR3 runs 16 residues. Per germline, CDR1 SGHAT and CDR2 FQNNGV. V was clipped by 5 bases and J by 5 bases; unmatched bases: 11. The CDR3 protein is CASSVGPGGPDNEQFF. CDR3 in DNA: TGTGCCAGCAGCGTAGGTCCGGGGGGGCCAGACAATGAGCAGTTCTTC. The full variable domain, completed using reference TRBV11-2 and TRBJ2-1, is EAGVAQSPRYKIIEKRQSVAFWCNPISGHATLYWYQQILGQGPKLLIQFQNNGVVDDSQLPKDRFSAERLKGVDSTLKIQPAKLEDSAVYLCASSVGPGGPDNEQFFGPGTRLTVL.

The CDR3 spells CASRTMFQLNTEAFF. The CDR3 DNA reads as TGTGCCAGCAGGACTATGTTTCAGCTGAACACTGAAGCTTTCTTT. V gene TRBV6-1 combines with J gene TRBJ1-1; D not certain. Germline V CDR1 and CDR2: MNHNS, SASEGT. This CDR3 contains 15 residues. Trimming left V 6 bases short and J 0 bases short, with 14 bases between.

Of note for this clone: Other DNA sequences in the same sample also yield this CDR3. The V gene is TRBV2, the J gene TRBJ2-5; unclear D gene. The germline CDR1 and CDR2 sequences are SNHLY and FYNNEI. The length of the CDR3 is 11 residues. V was trimmed by 3 bases and J by 4 bases, leaving 3 bases between them. CDR3 nucleotides: TGTGCCAGCAGTGAGGGAGAGACCCAGTACTTC. It encodes CASSEGETQYF.

This chain uses TRBV6-1 with TRBJ1-1; D call uncertain. CDR3 size: 15 residues. CDR1 and CDR2 (germline): MNHNS, SASEGT. Between the trimmed V and J ends, which lost 1 base and 5 bases, there was a span of 14 bases. The CDR3 nucleotides read TGTGCCAGCAGTGAAGGTAGACTTGGCCGGACTGAAGCTTTCTTT. Amino acids: CASSEGRLGRTEAFF.

The rearrangement links TRBV7-2 to TRBJ1-5, with D possibly matching TRBD1 (5 bases). CDR1 and CDR2 (germline): SGHTA, FQGNSA. CDR3 size: 14 residues. Trimming pared 1 base from V and 6 bases from J, leaving 10 bases between. CDR3 in amino acids: CASSLGSGGQPQHF. In DNA, the CDR3 is TGTGCCAGCAGCTTAGGGAGTGGGGGTCAGCCCCAGCATTTT.

The chain combines TRBV5-5 with TRBJ1-6, with 8 bases aligning to TRBD1. The CDR3 spans 17 residues. J was trimmed by 5 bases and V by 1 base; bases with no gene match: 8. Germline-derived CDR1 and CDR2 are SGHKS and YYEKEE (reference sequence). CDR3 sequence reads: CASSLFAGGFDNSPLHF. The CDR3 DNA is TGTGCCAGCAGCTTGTTTGCAGGGGGCTTCGATAATTCACCCCTCCACTTT.

This clone was detected once. The chain couples TRBV7-9 to TRBJ2-6; the match to TRBD1 covers 7 bases. After removal of 4 bases from V and 4 bases from J, the junction contained 4 bases not matched to a gene. The CDR3 runs to 15 residues. The germline V gene encodes CDR1 SEHNR and CDR2 FQNEAQ (reference sequence). CDR3: CASSSGGPGANVLTF. DNA of the CDR3: TGTGCCAGCAGCTCAGGGGGTCCCGGGGCCAACGTCCTGACTTTC.

This chain joins TRBV19 and TRBJ2-6; D might be TRBD1 (6 bases). This CDR3 spans 15 amino acids. With 6 bases removed from V and 0 bases from J, the gap between germline ends came to 9 bases. CDR1 and CDR2 from the germline V gene are LNHDA and SQIVND (reference sequence). Written as DNA, the CDR3 is TGTGCCAGTAGGACGACAGGCTCTGGGGCCAACGTCCTGACTTTC. Amino acid sequence: CASRTTGSGANVLTF.

This chain joins TRBV11-2 and TRBJ1-2; D is ambiguous. Germline values: CDR1 SGHAT, CDR2 FQNNGV. V lost 2 bases to trimming and J lost 8 bases, with 9 bases between them. The CDR3 totals 12 residues. For the CDR3, the DNA is TGTGCCAGCAGCTTACTAGGGTCGGGCTACACCTTC. It codes for CASSLLGSGYTF. Supplemented by reference TRBV11-2 and TRBJ1-2, the full variable domain reads EAGVAQSPRYKIIEKRQSVAFWCNPISGHATLYWYQQILGQGPKLLIQFQNNGVVDDSQLPKDRFSAERLKGVDSTLKIQPAKLEDSAVYLCASSLLGSGYTFGSGTRLTVV.

The chain uses TRBV5-4 and TRBJ1-4, with a possible D match to TRBD1 (6 bases). The germline V and J ends were trimmed by 4 bases and 7 bases, with 11 bases remaining between them. Germline CDR1 and CDR2: SGHNT and YYREEE (reference sequence). This CDR3 is 13 amino acids long. Written as DNA, the CDR3 is TGTGCCAGCAGCACAGGGCGGGCTGAAAAACTGTTTTTT. This codes for CASSTGRAEKLFF.

The genes are TRBV5-6 and TRBJ1-3, with 7 bases identical to TRBD1. Germline values: CDR1 SGHDT, CDR2 YYEEEE. The CDR3 is 15 residues long. V lost 2 bases and J lost 2; bases outside the gene matches: 4. CDR3 protein: CASSFDRATGNTIYF. DNA of the CDR3: TGTGCCAGCAGCTTTGACAGGGCAACTGGAAACACCATATATTTT.

In this sample, this clone turned up once. The rearrangement uses TRBV5-1 and TRBJ2-5; 8 positions agree with TRBD2. This CDR3 is built from 15 residues. The ends lost 3 bases at V and 0 bases at J; junction bases unmatched: 4. CDR1 and CDR2 (germline): SGHRS, YFSETQ. The DNA for the CDR3 is TGCGCCAGCAGCTGGCCACTAGCGGACCAAGAGACCCAGTACTTC. Amino acid sequence: CASSWPLADQETQYF.

V and J are TRBV7-9 and TRBJ2-5, with D possibly being TRBD1 or TRBD2 (6 bases each). Germline CDR1 is SEHNR and CDR2 is FQNEAQ (reference sequence). Trimming left V 5 bases short and J 5 bases short, with 12 bases between. CDR3 length: 13 amino acids. The CDR3 here is CASSPWGAETQYF. DNA for the CDR3: TGTGCCAGCAGCCCATGGGGGGCCGAGACCCAGTACTTC.

The chain is built from TRBV10-3 and TRBJ2-7; no clear D. Looked up from germline, CDR1 is ENHRY and CDR2 is SYGVKD. The germline V and J ends were trimmed by 3 bases and 7 bases, with 13 bases remaining between them. The CDR3 sequence is 13 residues long. The CDR3: CAISDSPLWEQYF. The DNA for the CDR3 is TGTGCCATCAGTGATTCCCCTCTGTGGGAGCAGTACTTC.

As regards this clone: This sample also contains other DNA sequences that code for the same CDR3. V usage is TRBV30 and J usage is TRBJ2-5, with 7 bases aligning to TRBD1. Germline V gene lookup returns CDR1 GTSNPN and CDR2 SVGIG (reference sequence). This CDR3 spans 14 amino acids. The junction had 5 bases not matched to a gene; V was cut back by 0 bases and J by 4 bases. CDR3 sequence (DNA): TGTGCCTGGAGTGTGCTAGGGGGCGGAGAGACCCAGTACTTC. It codes for CAWSVLGGGETQYF.

The chain carries TRBV28 and TRBJ1-5; a weak D match, TRBD1 (6 bases). This CDR3 spans 16 amino acids. Germline-derived CDR1 and CDR2 are MDHEN and SYDVKM. The V and J ends lost 3 bases and 3 bases respectively, with 15 bases between them. The CDR3 coding sequence is TGTGCCAGCAGTTTGACCTCCGGGGGGCACAATCAGCCCCAGCATTTT. It encodes CASSLTSGGHNQPQHF.